Below, 3 T cell receptor beta chains from the same sample are listed, as sequenced in a study of T cell changes during pregnancy in multiple sclerosis. Sequenced by immunoSEQ multiplex PCR; TCRdb stores in-frame clones only, minus some. Of more than 40,000 clones in the sample, 90% were seen once. The sequenced sample was CD8+ T cells from peripheral blood mononuclear cells, obtained in the third trimester of pregnancy. These receptors all come from a female donor with multiple sclerosis, enrolled in a pregnancy study.

V and J are TRBV19 and TRBJ2-7; TRBD1 aligns across 8 bases. Per germline, CDR1 LNHDA and CDR2 SQIVND (reference sequence). The CDR3 extends over 14 amino acids. With 5 bases clipped from V and 3 bases from J, the junction kept 6 bases outside the gene matches. CDR3 bases: TGTGCCAGTAGTCACCGGGACAGGTTCTACGAGCAGTACTTC. Protein sequence: CASSHRDRFYEQYF.

The chain combines TRBV9 with TRBJ1-1; the D is unclear. Germline CDR1 and CDR2: SGDLS and YYNGEE. Between the trimmed V and J ends, which lost 3 bases and 1 base, there was a span of 13 bases. The CDR3 is 15 residues long. CDR3 sequence (DNA): TGTGCCAGCAGCGAACGAGGTAACGCGAACACTGAAGCTTTCTTT. Encoded protein: CASSERGNANTEAFF.

The chain uses TRBV4-1 and TRBJ2-7; D gene unclear. Germline V lookup: CDR1 MGHRA, CDR2 YSYEKL. CDR3 size: 16 residues. Trimming took 1 base from V and 3 from J, leaving 16 bases between them. CDR3 sequence: CASSQASEAAIYEQYF. The CDR3 DNA sequence: TGCGCCAGCAGCCAAGCGTCCGAGGCGGCTATCTACGAGCAGTACTTC.